This paragraph reports one T cell receptor beta chain. This sample is drawn from a study of PD-1 blockade in mismatch repair-deficient tumors. Clones were sequenced by immunoSEQ multiplex PCR, and TCRdb holds only the in-frame ones, with some missing. The table includes around 68,000 clones, 70% to 80% detected once. Germline loops: CDR1 SNHLY, CDR2 FYNNEI. V was shortened by 7 bases and J by 4 bases, with 11 bases between the two germline ends. This CDR3 has 13 residues. The TCR was taken from an adult with mismatch repair-deficient cancer. The sequencing used peripheral blood, collected 2 weeks after starting pembrolizumab. V gene TRBV2 combines with J gene TRBJ1-5; maybe TRBD1 (5 bases). The CDR3 protein is CASIRDRNQPQHF. The CDR3 coding sequence is TGTGCCAGCATACGGGACCGAAATCAGCCCCAGCATTTT.